The present T cell receptor (beta chain) was sequenced within a study of T cell responses to AZD1222 COVID-19 vaccine. Whole-study findings and limits: Of the AZD1222 recipients, only five to seven were seropositive at baseline. Among spike-specific TCRs, nearly half reportedly target unmutated variant regions. Donors, mostly white British, included more females; clonal diversity was possibly underestimated.

A remark on this clone: Antigen specificity is unknown.

The method was immunoSEQ multiplex PCR; TCRdb's version includes in-frame clones alone and lacks a portion of them. The sample records 100,000 to 150,000 clones, around 84% being singletons. This CDR3 contains 16 residues. CDR1 is SEHNR and CDR2 is FQNEAQ in the germline V gene (reference sequence). V was clipped by 5 bases and J by 3 bases, with 18 bases between them. This sequence joins TRBV7-9 and TRBJ2-3, with D unclear. Sequencing used peripheral blood, obtained on day 0 of AZD1222 vaccination. The source is an adult in good health. The CDR3, as DNA: TGTGCCAGCAGCCCCCCCGGTGCTGAACGTACAGATACGCAGTATTTT. Translated, it gives CASSPPGAERTDTQYF. The variable domain in full, completed from reference TRBV7-9 and TRBJ2-3, reads DTGVSQNPRHKITKRGQNVTFRCDPISEHNRLYWYRQTLGQGPEFLTYFQNEAQLEKSRLLSDRFSAERPKGSFSTLEIQRTEQGDSAMYLCASSPPGAERTDTQYFGPGTRLTVL.